The rows below give T cell receptor beta chains drawn from one sample of a study of blood T cell repertoires in COVID-19. Sequencing was performed with immunoSEQ multiplex PCR; in TCRdb, only in-frame clones are kept and a portion is missing. The sample shows 180,000 or so clones, over 80% of them seen only once. Sequencing was performed on peripheral blood. The receptors derive from a woman between 40 and 50 years old with COVID-19, enrolled during active disease. Each CDR3 is given with its conserved first and last residue. The D gene is left open where the match is weak. Expanded clones get a size class; other rows say once, few or many, or leave the size out.

TRBJ2-5 TRBV5-4 once NA TGTGCCAGCAGCCCAAGGACAGAGCAAGAGACCCAGTACTTC CASSPRTEQETQYF
TRBJ1-5 TRBV7-8 NA NA TGTGCCAGCAGCTTCGAAGGGAGAAGCAATCAGCCCCAGCATTTT CASSFEGRSNQPQHF
TRBJ1-1 TRBV10-1 NA TRBD1 TGCGCCAGCAGTGAGAAACAGGGGGCGACTGAAGCTTTCTTT CASSEKQGATEAFF
TRBJ2-3 TRBV10-1 NA TRBD2 TGCGCCAGACTAGCGGGAGCAGATACGCAGTATTTT CARLAGADTQYF
TRBJ1-3 TRBV20-1 NA NA TGCAGTGCTAGGACAGGAAACACCATATATTTT CSARTGNTIYF
TRBJ2-1 TRBV7-3 few TRBD2 TGTGCCAGCAGCTCTCCGGAGCTAGCGGGAAGTGGGGCCTACAATGAGCAGTTCTTC CASSSPELAGSGAYNEQFF
TRBJ1-2 TRBV7-6 NA TRBD1 TGTGCCAGCAGCTCGACAGGGGTGGATGGCTACACCTTC CASSSTGVDGYTF
TRBJ2-3 TRBV5-4 NA TRBD2 TGTGCCAGCAGCTTGGCGCGCGCGGGGGCAGATACGCAGTATTTT CASSLARAGADTQYF
TRBJ1-2 TRBV6-5 NA NA TGTGCCAGCAGTTACCAGACAGGATGGGAGGGCTACACCTTC CASSYQTGWEGYTF
TRBJ1-1 TRBV5-4 NA NA TGTGCCAGCAGCCCGCACAGGGATGTGGCTTTCTTT CASSPHRDVAFF
TRBJ1-4 TRBV29-1 NA TRBD1 TGCAGCGTTATAGAGGACAGGTTGGAAAAACTGTTTTTT CSVIEDRLEKLFF
TRBJ1-4 TRBV18 NA TRBD1 TGTGCCAGCTCACCACCGTACAGGGGGCGCATTACAAATAAGGAAAAACTGTTTTTT CASSPPYRGRITNKEKLFF
TRBJ2-1 TRBV11-3 NA NA TGTGCCAGCAGCTCTCCCGGGGGGCGAGTCTCCTACAATGAGCAGTTCTTC CASSSPGGRVSYNEQFF
TRBJ2-7 TRBV7-8 NA TRBD2 TGTGCCAGCAGCCAGGGTGGCGGGAGGTCCTACGAGCAGTACTTC CASSQGGGRSYEQYF
TRBJ2-7 TRBV3-1/TRBV3-2 NA NA TGTGCCAGCAGCCAATTCCATCAGTCCAGCTCCTACGAGCAGTACTTC CASSQFHQSSSYEQYF
TRBJ1-4 TRBV18 NA TRBD1 TGTGCCAGCTCACGCCGGGACAGGGATAATGAAAAACTGTTTTTT CASSRRDRDNEKLFF
TRBJ1-6 TRBV5-4 NA NA TGTGCCAGCAGCTTTCGAGCTTCGAATTCACCCCTCCACTTT CASSFRASNSPLHF
TRBJ2-3 TRBV28 NA TRBD1 TGTGCCAGCAGTATGGGACAGGGGGTCTCAGATACGCAGTATTTT CASSMGQGVSDTQYF
TRBJ1-1 TRBV12-3/TRBV12-4 few NA TGTGCCAGCGGCGGGGGGCAGGGCACTGAAGCTTTCTTT CASGGGQGTEAFF
TRBJ2-7 TRBV7-9 NA NA TGTGCCAGCAGCCTCGATACCACTTACCCCTACGAGCAGTACTTC CASSLDTTYPYEQYF
TRBJ2-3 TRBV9 NA NA TGTGCCAGCAGCACAGGGATGGGGCGCACAGATACGCAGTATTTT CASSTGMGRTDTQYF
TRBJ1-1 TRBV5-1 NA NA TGCGCCAGCAGCCCATTTTCGACGGGGGTGACTGAAGCTTTCTTT CASSPFSTGVTEAFF
TRBJ1-1 TRBV6-5 NA NA TGTGCCAGCAGTTACCCCCGGCAGGGGAACACTGAAGCTTTCTTT CASSYPRQGNTEAFF
TRBJ1-6 TRBV7-9 NA TRBD1 TGTGCCAGCACCGCTGGACAGGGAGGATCACCCCTCCACTTT CASTAGQGGSPLHF
TRBJ1-2 TRBV7-2 NA TRBD1 TGTGCCAGCAGCTCGGACAGGGGGCCCAGGTCCTATGGCTACACCTTC CASSSDRGPRSYGYTF
TRBJ1-5 TRBV19 NA TRBD1 TGTGCCAGTAGTACCCGGACAGGTAATAGCAATCAGCCCCAGCATTTT CASSTRTGNSNQPQHF
TRBJ1-2 TRBV6-5 NA TRBD1 TGTGCCAGCAGTTACTCCCCGACAGGGGGGGGCTATGGCTACACCTTC CASSYSPTGGGYGYTF
TRBJ2-1 TRBV19 NA TRBD1 TGTGCCAGTAAGAAGGACAGGGCTTACAATGAGCAGTTCTTC CASKKDRAYNEQFF
TRBJ2-1 TRBV11-2 NA NA TGTGCCAGCAGCCCCTCAATGTGGACAGTCGAGCAGTTCTTC CASSPSMWTVEQFF
TRBJ1-2 TRBV6-6 NA TRBD1 TGTGCCAGCGTGGGACAGACCTATGGCTACACCTTC CASVGQTYGYTF
TRBJ1-3 TRBV5-4 NA NA TGTGCCAGCAGCTTGGACGGGTACTCTGGAAACACCATATATTTT CASSLDGYSGNTIYF
TRBJ1-1 TRBV5-3 NA NA TGTGCCAGAAGCCAGCGATCTTGCACGAACACTGAAGCTTTCTTT CARSQRSCTNTEAFF
TRBJ1-1 TRBV18 NA NA TGTGCCAGCTCACCACGGGCAGTACCCACTGAAGCTTTCTTT CASSPRAVPTEAFF
TRBJ2-7 TRBV11-3 NA NA TGTGCCAGCAGCCCACTATTGGAAAAAACATACGAGCAGTACTTC CASSPLLEKTYEQYF
TRBJ1-3 TRBV13 NA TRBD1 TGTGCCAGCAGCACCGGACAGGGGGCTTATTTCTCTGGAAACACCATATATTTT CASSTGQGAYFSGNTIYF
TRBJ2-7 TRBV5-4 NA NA TGTGCCAGCAGCTTGGACAGGGCTTCCTACGAGCAGTACTTC CASSLDRASYEQYF
TRBJ2-1 TRBV27 NA TRBD2 TGTGCCAGCAGTTCGCCGGGACTAGCGTCCAATGAGCAGTTCTTC CASSSPGLASNEQFF
TRBJ2-4 TRBV27 once TRBD2 TGTGCCAGCAGTATAACTAGCGGACTAGCCAAAAACATTCAGTACTTC CASSITSGLAKNIQYF
TRBJ1-1 TRBV5-1 NA TRBD1 TGCGCCAGCAGCCTGGGAACCGGGACAGCCGAAGCTTTCTTT CASSLGTGTAEAFF
TRBJ2-7 TRBV9 NA TRBD2 TGTGCCAGCAGCGTAGTAGCGGGAGGATCCTACGAGCAGTACTTC CASSVVAGGSYEQYF
TRBJ2-7 TRBV24-1 NA TRBD2 TGTGCCACCAGTGACCCCACCGGACTAGCGCAAGAGCAGTACTTC CATSDPTGLAQEQYF
TRBJ2-7 TRBV12-5 NA NA TGTGCTAGCTCCGCGGTCGCGGGGATCGCCTACGAGCAGTACTTC CASSAVAGIAYEQYF